This T cell receptor beta chain was obtained from a study of T-cell reconstitution after alpha-beta-depleted transplantation in children. Study conclusions and caveats: Some patients' high day-60 TCRbeta diversity was attributed to recipient cells surviving conditioning. Reported findings indicate that, about two months after transplant, alpha-beta T cells came from several hundred expanded clones, which were derived from non-depleted graft cells. Among T cells one year after transplant, newly produced cells accounted for most counts and diversity.

Germline V gives CDR1 LGHNA, CDR2 YSLEER. Deletions cut 5 bases from V and 0 bases from J, with 8 bases between. The CDR3 runs 14 residues. Ten or more counts support this clonotype. As yet, its antigen is unknown. Researchers prepared the TCRbeta library using unique molecular identifiers, the study reports. TCRdb called the PCR reads again in MiXCR, with one record for every CDR3 protein. The sample contains more than 500,000 distinct CDR3 sequences, around 10% of which appear only once. V and J are TRBV4-3 and TRBJ1-3; no clear D. The material was PBMCs, mostly from graft donor cells, obtained 180 days after TCRalphabeta/CD19-depleted stem cell transplant. This clonotype was obtained from a female patient between 2 and 15 years old who had a stem cell transplant for aplastic anemia, so the T cells may come from the graft donor. The CDR3 DNA reads TGCGCCAGCAGCGTGGTTGTCTCTGGAAACACCATATATTTT. Encoded protein: CASSVVVSGNTIYF.